This T cell receptor beta chain was sequenced during a study of blood T cell repertoires in COVID-19. About the study: From the United States, Italy and Spain came samples of acute and convalescent COVID-19. Sources were T cells, B-cell-depleted T cells, or PBMCs; the material itself was cDNA or gDNA.

Per the authors' pipeline: Estimation of nucleated cell counts was performed using reference gene primer amplification. Here immunoSEQ multiplex PCR was the method, and the copy in TCRdb shows in-frame clones only, minus some. For V, J and clone size, that table is used; D and trimming come from the DNA. The table records more than 95,000 clones, 79% of them present only once. Germline CDR1 reads MNHEY; CDR2 reads SVGAGI. This CDR3 has 14 amino acids. V gave up 6 bases and J gave up 4 bases; unmatched junction bases: 4. This rearrangement joins TRBV6-5 to TRBJ2-3; TRBD2 matches 10 bases. The sequenced material came from peripheral blood. This receptor was taken from a man aged 35-49 years with active or convalescent COVID-19. CDR3 DNA: TGTGCCAGCAGCTCTAGCGGGAGAGCAGATACGCAGTATTTT. This codes for CASSSSGRADTQYF.